The present T cell receptor (beta chain) was sequenced within a study of control samples from healthy donors and cancer patients. Trimming stripped 5 bases from V and 2 bases from J, with 13 bases between. The CDR3 length is 14 residues. Germline V CDR1 and CDR2: SGHRS, YFSETQ. Only in-frame clones appear in the TCRdb table, and some are missing; sequencing was by immunoSEQ multiplex PCR. The table has more than 100,000 clones, 89% seen once. The count of this clone is one. This rearrangement joins TRBV5-1 to TRBJ1-1; D gene ambiguous. The source material was PBMCs. This sequence originates from a man in his fifties or sixties with head and neck cancer. The CDR3 sequence is CASRLAVGNTEAFF. The CDR3 bases are TGCGCCAGCAGACTAGCCGTAGGAAACACTGAAGCTTTCTTT.